The rows below give T cell receptor beta chains drawn from one sample of a study of cytomegalovirus exposure and HLA in healthy donors. Measured with immunoSEQ multiplex PCR; TCRdb has only the in-frame clones, and not every one. The table records about 280,000 clones, roughly 90% of them present only once. Source material: PBMCs. These receptors were collected from a woman aged 18 to 35 in good health and CMV-seronegative. The CDR3 runs from the conserved cysteine through the conserved F or W. The D gene is left open where the match is weak. Clone size is stated in some rows and not others, as once, few, many or a class when expanded.

>-|-|TRBJ1-1|TRBV5-1
TGCGCCAGCAGCTTGGGGGCTTCCGACTACGACACGAACACTGAAGCTTTCTTT
CASSLGASDYDTNTEAFF
>-|-|TRBJ1-1|TRBV11-3
TGTGCCAGCAGCTTACAGCAGGGCACTGAAGCTTTCTTT
CASSLQQGTEAFF
>-|-|TRBJ2-2|TRBV10-1
TGCGCCAGTAATTCGGGCACCGGGGAGCTGTTTTTT
CASNSGTGELFF
>-|-|TRBJ1-1|TRBV6-6
TGTGCCAGCAGTGACACAGCCAGGAAGGGGACTGAAGCTTTCTTT
CASSDTARKGTEAFF
>TRBD1|few|TRBJ2-3|TRBV9
TGTGCCAGCAGTCGACGACAGGGGGCACTAGGAGATACGCAGTATTTT
CASSRRQGALGDTQYF
>-|-|TRBJ1-5|TRBV28
TGTGCCAGCGCCGGGGGGTCGGAACAGCCCCAGCATTTT
CASAGGSEQPQHF
>TRBD1|-|TRBJ1-2|TRBV5-1
TGCGCCAGCAGCTTTACCCTCTCAGGGGGCGACTATGGCTACACCTTC
CASSFTLSGGDYGYTF
>-|-|TRBJ2-1|TRBV6-5
TGTGCCAGCAGTTTCAACTCAAACAATGAGCAGTTCTTC
CASSFNSNNEQFF
>TRBD1|-|TRBJ2-7|TRBV10-3
TGTGCCATACGGGACCCCGGGACAGGACTATACTACGAGCAGTACTTC
CAIRDPGTGLYYEQYF
>TRBD1|-|TRBJ2-1|TRBV19
TGTGCCAGTAGTAACCCGGGACAGAACAATGAGCAGTTCTTC
CASSNPGQNNEQFF
>TRBD1|-|TRBJ2-5|TRBV25-1
TGTGCCAGCAGTGAACCCGGGACAGTGGAGACCCAGTACTTC
CASSEPGTVETQYF
>TRBD2|-|TRBJ2-2|TRBV5-4
TGTGCCAGCAGCTTGGGACTAGCGGGTCGCACCGGGGAGCTGTTTTTT
CASSLGLAGRTGELFF
>-|-|TRBJ1-2|TRBV20-1
TGCAGTGCTAGTTTAGTAGATGGCTACACCTTC
CSASLVDGYTF
>TRBD2|-|TRBJ2-3|TRBV2
TGTGCCACCCGTGAGCGGGAGGGGGTAGATACGCAGTATTTT
CATREREGVDTQYF
>TRBD1|-|TRBJ1-5|TRBV15
TGTGCCACCAGCAGAGGGGACAGTGGCAATCAGCCCCAGCATTTT
CATSRGDSGNQPQHF
>-|-|TRBJ1-1|TRBV7-8
TGTGCCAGCCTTTTGAACACTGAAGCTTTCTTT
CASLLNTEAFF